This T cell receptor (beta chain) was observed in a study of T cells in Graves' hyperthyroidism and ophthalmopathy. Out of over 9 ml of fresh peripheral blood came the PBMCs. V trimming: 4 bases; J trimming: 0 bases; junction bases outside the gene matches: 9. Germline V gives CDR1 DFQATT, CDR2 SNEGSKA (reference sequence). This CDR3 has 16 residues. RNA transcripts gave rise to amplified TCR beta CDR3 regions. Using the HTBI primer set, a first-round RT-PCR was run on the TCR CDR3. From the multiplex PCR reads, TCRdb called clonotypes with MiXCR, one entry per CDR3 protein. The profile covers 350,000 or so distinct CDR3 sequences, with roughly 15% appearing a single time and 30% to 35% taken by the ten largest. A few counts support this clonotype.

Sequenced sample: blood. This TCR came from a woman between 25 and 40 years old with Graves' hyperthyroidism that later progressed to Graves' ophthalmopathy. This sequence joins TRBV20-1 and TRBJ2-4, with 7 positions matching TRBD2. CDR3 DNA: TGCAGTGCTAAAGGGGCAGCGGGGCTAGCCAAAAACATTCAGTACTTC. The encoded protein is CSAKGAAGLAKNIQYF.